The 16 T cell receptor beta chains given below trace back to one sample, sequenced in a study of T cells in Graves' hyperthyroidism and ophthalmopathy. Amplification targeted TCR beta CDR3 regions from RNA transcripts. First-round RT-PCR targeting the TCR CDR3 was performed with the HTBI primer set. TCRdb ran MiXCR on the multiplex PCR reads and lists one entry per CDR3 protein. The sample shows under 400,000 distinct CDR3 sequences, about 13% of them seen only once. What was sequenced was blood. These receptors were taken from a young woman with Graves' hyperthyroidism.

CDR3 sequence reads: CASSGQGTDEQYF. The CDR3 DNA sequence: TGTGCCAGCAGCGGACAGGGGACCGACGAGCAGTACTTC. The V and J genes are TRBV7-3 and TRBJ2-7, with 9 bases identical to TRBD1. With 5 bases clipped from V and 5 bases from J, the junction kept 4 bases outside the gene matches. The CDR3 has 13 residues. Germline values: CDR1 SGHTA, CDR2 FQGTGA.

About this clonotype: A much larger clone is a single base away; this may be a read error. The gene calls are TRBV28 and TRBJ2-1; TRBD2 matches 7 bases. The CDR3 extends over 15 amino acids. From germline, CDR1 is MDHEN and CDR2 SYDVKM. The CDR3 protein is CASSLSGTLYNGQFF. The CDR3 DNA reads as TGTGCCAGCAGTTTGAGCGGGACCCTCTACAATGGGCAGTTCTTC. Full variable domain (rest looked up from reference TRBV28 and TRBJ2-1): DVKVTQSSRYLVKRTGEKVFLECVQDMDHENMFWYRQDPGLGLRLIYFSYDVKMKEKGDIPEGYSVSREKKERFSLILESASTNQTSMYLCASSLSGTLYNGQFFGPGTRLTVL.

This clonotype was detected only a few times. The chain employs TRBV5-6 and TRBJ2-2; no clear D gene. This CDR3 region has 15 residues. Germline assignment: CDR1 SGHDT and CDR2 YYEEEE. V was trimmed by 6 bases and J by 3 bases, leaving 15 bases between them. CDR3 bases: TGTGCCAGCACCCGAGTCGAAGAGGACACCGGGGAGCTGTTTTTT. This sequence encodes CASTRVEEDTGELFF. Full variable domain (outside the CDR3, taken from reference TRBV5-6 and TRBJ2-2): DAGVTQSPTHLIKTRGQQVTLRCSPKSGHDTVSWYQQALGQGPQFIFQYYEEEERQRGNFPDRFSGHQFPNYSSELNVNALLLGDSALYLCASTRVEEDTGELFFGEGSRLTVL.

At least ten counts were recorded for this clonotype. The rearrangement links TRBV12-3 or TRBV12-4 to TRBJ2-5; TRBD2 matches at 8 bases. V was pared by 5 bases and J by 5 bases, with 10 bases of the junction left unmatched. The CDR3 totals 15 residues. In DNA, the CDR3 is TGTGCCAGCAGTCCCCCGGGGGGGGGGGGCGAGACCCAGTACTTC. It encodes CASSPPGGGGETQYF.

This clonotype has ten or more counts. V usage is TRBV3-1 and J usage is TRBJ2-7; 11 positions match TRBD2. Losses at the gene ends were 9 bases for V and 2 bases for J; bases not matched to a gene: 6. The germline gives CDR1 LGHDT, CDR2 YNNKEL (reference sequence). This CDR3 has 14 residues. The CDR3 bases are TGTGCCAGTAAACTAGCGGGGGCTCCCTACGAGCAGTACTTC. This encodes CASKLAGAPYEQYF.

This clonotype was counted ten times or more. The J gene is TRBJ1-6, the V gene TRBV7-2, with a weak D call TRBD1 (6 bases). Germline V CDR1 and CDR2: SGHTA, FQGNSA. This CDR3 spans 16 amino acids. Trimming removed 5 bases from V and 6 bases from J, with 17 bases in between. The CDR3 is CASSPRPPGANSPLHF. The DNA of the CDR3 is TGTGCCAGCAGCCCACGCCCCCCGGGGGCTAATTCACCCCTCCACTTT.

This clonotype came up many times. The chain links TRBV18 to TRBJ2-3, with TRBD2 identical over 9 bases. CDR1 is KGHSH, CDR2 LQKENI, per germline. The CDR3 covers 15 residues. The trim removed 2 bases at V and 3 bases at J, leaving 3 bases unmatched. CDR3 sequence (DNA): TGTGCCAGCTCACCAAGAAGCGGGGGGACAGATACGCAGTATTTT. Its translation: CASSPRSGGTDTQYF.

This clonotype was observed many times. The chain is built from TRBV7-9 and TRBJ2-7, with 10 bases that match TRBD1. Losses at the gene ends were 5 bases for V and 2 bases for J; bases not matched to a gene: 3. CDR3 length equals 14 residues. Germline assignment: CDR1 SEHNR and CDR2 FQNEAQ (reference sequence). CDR3 nucleotides: TGTGCCAGCAGCCGACAGGGGGCCCCCTACGAGCAGTACTTC. Residues: CASSRQGAPYEQYF.

This clonotype has at least ten counts. The rearrangement joins TRBV5-1 to TRBJ2-5; D gene ambiguous. CDR3 length: 13 amino acids. The germline V and J ends were trimmed by 6 bases and 0 bases, with 9 bases remaining between them. Germline CDR1 SGHRS, CDR2 YFSETQ. CDR3 in amino acids: CASTGRDQETQYF. DNA for the CDR3: TGCGCCAGCACCGGACGGGACCAAGAGACCCAGTACTTC.

Many counts were recorded for this clonotype. This chain uses TRBV7-9 with TRBJ2-3; D is undetermined. The CDR3 extends over 14 amino acids. Germline loops: CDR1 SEHNR, CDR2 FQNEAQ (reference sequence). Trimming stripped 3 bases from V and 4 bases from J, with 11 bases between. The chain's CDR3 is CASSFQSKADTQYF. The CDR3 bases are TGTGCCAGCAGCTTCCAGTCGAAGGCAGATACGCAGTATTTT.

The gene calls are TRBV2 and TRBJ1-1, with 9 bases lining up with TRBD1. The CDR3 runs 16 residues. CDR1 is SNHLY and CDR2 is FYNNEI in the germline V gene. Trimming at V came to 8 bases and at J to 0 bases, leaving 10 bases not matched to a gene. The CDR3 DNA reads TGTGCCAGCGGGATTAGAACAGGGGGCCTGAACACTGAAGCTTTCTTT. This codes for CASGIRTGGLNTEAFF.

The genes are TRBV5-4 and TRBJ2-2; D is undetermined. CDR3 size: 16 residues. Trimming removed 5 bases at V and 1 base at J, with 15 bases between. Germline V gene sequence: CDR1 SGHNT, CDR2 YYREEE (reference sequence). CDR3 DNA: TGTGCCAGCAGACCCGATGGGATTGGGAACACCGGGGAGCTGTTTTTT. Protein product: CASRPDGIGNTGELFF.

The chain recombines TRBV7-3 with TRBJ2-2; 7 bases match TRBD1. Germline V gene sequence: CDR1 SGHTA, CDR2 FQGTGA. The CDR3 extends over 15 amino acids. J lost 5 bases, V lost 5 bases, and 8 bases had no gene match. CDR3 sequence reads: CASSPTGTDTGELFF. DNA for the CDR3: TGTGCCAGCAGCCCCACGGGGACAGATACCGGGGAGCTGTTTTTT.

This clonotype has a count of ten or more. This rearrangement joins TRBV30 to TRBJ1-1, with 8 positions matching TRBD1. Per the germline V gene, CDR1 is GTSNPN and CDR2 is SVGIG (reference sequence). The CDR3 has 20 amino acids. V was pared by 2 bases and J by 0 bases, with 20 bases of the junction left unmatched. The CDR3 DNA reads TGTGCCTGGAGTTCTACTGGGAGCGAGACAGGGGTCTCTATGAACACTGAAGCTTTCTTT. It translates to CAWSSTGSETGVSMNTEAFF.

This clonotype was recorded at least ten times. The chain has TRBV27 and TRBJ2-1; D ambiguous. The CDR3 length is 12 residues. The V end lost 6 bases, the J end lost 9 bases, and 12 bases lay between the germline ends. Germline V gene sequence: CDR1 MNHEY, CDR2 SMNVEV (reference sequence). The CDR3 sequence is CASSFPRGEQFF. CDR3 nucleotides: TGTGCCAGCAGCTTCCCTAGAGGTGAGCAGTTCTTC.

This clonotype has a count of ten or more. The chain carries TRBV27 and TRBJ1-1; 8 bases line up with TRBD1. Trimming cost V 2 bases and J 7 bases; bases outside gene matches: 6. Germline CDR1 reads MNHEY; CDR2 reads SMNVEV (reference sequence). The CDR3 loop spans 14 amino acids. The CDR3 bases are TGTGCCAGCAGTTTACAGGGGGCAGGGGGTGAAGCTTTCTTT. It is translated as CASSLQGAGGEAFF.